This is a list of T cell receptor beta chains from one sample in a study of blood T cells in healthy people across ages. TCRdb reprocessed the 5' RACE reads via MiXCR and lists one record per CDR3 protein. Among 1.5 million to 2 million distinct CDR3 sequences, about 28% were seen once, and the ten largest hold over 7%. Material: blood. All receptors derive from a woman between 25 and 40 years old in good health. The CDR3 runs from the conserved cysteine through the conserved F or W. The D gene is left open where the match is weak. Not every row has a clone size; where given, it reads once, few, many or a size class.

CDR3: CASSAGHLKLFF; DNA: TGTGCCAGCAGCGCGGGACACCTAAAACTGTTTTTT; J: TRBJ1-4; V: TRBV9; D: NA; size: NA
CDR3: CSARTGQGVEKLFF; DNA: TGCAGTGCTAGGACGGGACAGGGGGTTGAAAAACTGTTTTTT; J: TRBJ1-4; V: TRBV20-1; D: TRBD1; size: NA
CDR3: CSVSMNTGELFF; DNA: TGCAGCGTTTCGATGAACACCGGGGAGCTGTTTTTT; J: TRBJ2-2; V: TRBV29-1; D: NA; size: few
CDR3: CASSFTGPPYEQYF; DNA: TGCGCCAGCAGCTTCACAGGACCGCCCTACGAGCAGTACTTC; J: TRBJ2-7; V: TRBV5-1; D: NA; size: few
CDR3: CASSRGPDSDTQYF; DNA: TGTGCCAGCAGTAGAGGGCCTGACTCAGATACGCAGTATTTT; J: TRBJ2-3; V: TRBV6-4; D: NA; size: many
CDR3: CASSTETAPQNYGYTF; DNA: TGTGCCAGCAGCACCGAGACAGCCCCACAGAACTATGGCTACACCTTC; J: TRBJ1-2; V: TRBV5-5; D: NA; size: few
CDR3: CASSEHRGSGTGELFF; DNA: TGTGCCAGCAGTGAACACAGGGGGAGTGGCACCGGGGAGCTGTTTTTT; J: TRBJ2-2; V: TRBV25-1; D: TRBD1; size: NA
CDR3: CASSSGLSPLHF; DNA: TGTGCCAGCAGTTCGGGACTATCACCCCTCCACTTT; J: TRBJ1-6; V: TRBV6-5; D: NA; size: many
CDR3: CASSQTGTDRVKQYF; DNA: TGCGCCAGCAGCCAAACCGGGACAGACCGTGTGAAGCAGTACTTC; J: TRBJ2-7; V: TRBV5-1; D: TRBD1; size: many
CDR3: CASSYSPLSGANVLTF; DNA: TGTGCCAGCAGTTACAGTCCCCTCTCTGGGGCCAACGTCCTGACTTTC; J: TRBJ2-6; V: TRBV6-2/TRBV6-3; D: NA; size: few
CDR3: CASSLAVGRTTGNTIYF; DNA: TGTGCCAGCAGCTTGGCCGTAGGGCGAACTACTGGAAACACCATATATTTT; J: TRBJ1-3; V: TRBV5-5; D: NA; size: NA
CDR3: CSARAAYGYTF; DNA: TGCAGTGCTAGGGCTGCTTATGGCTACACCTTC; J: TRBJ1-2; V: TRBV20-1; D: NA; size: many
CDR3: CASSLRQGILYEQYF; DNA: TGTGCCAGCAGTTTAAGACAGGGGATACTCTACGAGCAGTACTTC; J: TRBJ2-7; V: TRBV12-3/TRBV12-4; D: TRBD1; size: few
CDR3: CASSHPYPRNGGNQPQHF; DNA: TGCGCCAGCAGCCATCCCTACCCTAGAAATGGTGGCAATCAGCCCCAGCATTTT; J: TRBJ1-5; V: TRBV4-1; D: NA; size: few
CDR3: CASSLSRGGGTEQYF; DNA: TGTGCCAGCAGTTTATCCCGTGGGGGGGGAACCGAGCAGTACTTC; J: TRBJ2-7; V: TRBV27; D: TRBD2; size: few
CDR3: CASSTLRGGRYNEQFF; DNA: TGTGCCAGCAGTACCCTTAGGGGGGGACGTTACAATGAGCAGTTCTTC; J: TRBJ2-1; V: TRBV28; D: NA; size: NA
CDR3: CASSFGALNEKLLF; DNA: TGCGCCAGCAGCTTCGGGGCACTTAATGAAAAACTGCTTTTT; J: TRBJ1-4; V: TRBV5-1; D: NA; size: NA
CDR3: CASSQADDGRAGADTQYF; DNA: TGTGCCAGCAGCCAAGCGGACGACGGGAGGGCCGGCGCAGATACGCAGTATTTT; J: TRBJ2-3; V: TRBV3-1; D: TRBD2; size: NA
CDR3: CSASSGGAGNEQFF; DNA: TGCAGTGCTAGCTCCGGGGGGGCTGGGAATGAGCAGTTCTTC; J: TRBJ2-1; V: TRBV20-1; D: TRBD2; size: NA
CDR3: CASSVEGDGYTF; DNA: TGTGCCAGCAGTGTGGAGGGAGATGGCTACACCTTC; J: TRBJ1-2; V: TRBV2; D: NA; size: few
CDR3: CASRESGVLDEAFF; DNA: TGTGCCAGCAGGGAATCAGGGGTATTAGATGAAGCTTTCTTT; J: TRBJ1-1; V: TRBV25-1; D: NA; size: NA
CDR3: CASSSSTQLQEQFF; DNA: TGTGCCAGCAGCTCTTCGACACAACTACAAGAGCAGTTCTTC; J: TRBJ2-1; V: TRBV12-3/TRBV12-4; D: NA; size: NA
CDR3: CASSTSGESSYEQYF; DNA: TGCGCCAGCAGCACGAGCGGGGAAAGCTCCTACGAGCAGTACTTC; J: TRBJ2-7; V: TRBV5-1; D: TRBD2; size: NA
CDR3: CASALCLGALYRYQETQYF; DNA: TGTGCCAGCGCTCTCTGTCTCGGGGCCCTCTATAGATACCAAGAGACCCAGTACTTC; J: TRBJ2-5; V: TRBV25-1; D: NA; size: NA
CDR3: CAWRLTSGGYNEQFF; DNA: TGTGCCTGGAGACTAACTAGCGGGGGCTACAATGAGCAGTTCTTC; J: TRBJ2-1; V: TRBV30; D: TRBD2; size: NA
CDR3: CVSSQDDGGRVPEQFF; DNA: TGCGTCAGCAGCCAAGACGATGGCGGGAGGGTTCCTGAGCAGTTCTTC; J: TRBJ2-1; V: TRBV4-3; D: TRBD2; size: NA
CDR3: CASSLGRSEQYF; DNA: TGTGCCAGCAGCTTGGGGCGATCCGAGCAGTACTTC; J: TRBJ2-7; V: TRBV7-3; D: NA; size: many